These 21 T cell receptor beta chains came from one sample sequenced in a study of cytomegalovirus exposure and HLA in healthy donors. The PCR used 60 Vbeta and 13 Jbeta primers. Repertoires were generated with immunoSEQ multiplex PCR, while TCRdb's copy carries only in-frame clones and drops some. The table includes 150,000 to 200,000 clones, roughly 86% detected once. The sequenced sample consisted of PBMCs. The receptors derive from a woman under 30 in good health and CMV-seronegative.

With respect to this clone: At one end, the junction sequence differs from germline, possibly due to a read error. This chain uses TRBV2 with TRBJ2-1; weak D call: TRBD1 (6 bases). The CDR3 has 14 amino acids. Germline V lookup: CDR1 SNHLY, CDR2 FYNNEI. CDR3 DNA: TGTGCCAGCAAAGAGGGGGTTCCCTACAGTGAGCAGTTCTTC. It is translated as CASKEGVPYSEQFF.

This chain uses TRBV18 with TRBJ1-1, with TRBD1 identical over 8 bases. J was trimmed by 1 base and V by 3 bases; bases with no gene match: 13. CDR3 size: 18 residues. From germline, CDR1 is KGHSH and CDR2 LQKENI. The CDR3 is CASSPQDLTGGANTEAFF. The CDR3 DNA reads TGTGCCAGCTCACCGCAAGATCTAACAGGGGGGGCGAACACTGAAGCTTTCTTT.

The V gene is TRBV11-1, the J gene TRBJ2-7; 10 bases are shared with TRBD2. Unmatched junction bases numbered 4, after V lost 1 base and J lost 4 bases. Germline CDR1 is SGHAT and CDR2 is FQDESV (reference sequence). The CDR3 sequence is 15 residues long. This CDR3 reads CASSLDPSGRYEQYF. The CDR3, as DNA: TGTGCCAGCAGCTTAGACCCTAGCGGGAGATACGAGCAGTACTTC.

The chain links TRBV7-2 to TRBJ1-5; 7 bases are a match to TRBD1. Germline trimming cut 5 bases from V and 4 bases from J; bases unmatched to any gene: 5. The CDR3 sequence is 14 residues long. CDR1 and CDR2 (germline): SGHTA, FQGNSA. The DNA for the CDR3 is TGTGCCAGCAGCCCCGGGACAGCGAATCAGCCCCAGCATTTT. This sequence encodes CASSPGTANQPQHF. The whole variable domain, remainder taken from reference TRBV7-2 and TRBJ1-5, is GAGVSQSPSNKVTEKGKDVELRCDPISGHTALYWYRQSLGQGLEFLIYFQGNSAPDKSGLPSDRFSAERTGGSVSTLTIQRTQQEDSAVYLCASSPGTANQPQHFGDGTRLSIL.

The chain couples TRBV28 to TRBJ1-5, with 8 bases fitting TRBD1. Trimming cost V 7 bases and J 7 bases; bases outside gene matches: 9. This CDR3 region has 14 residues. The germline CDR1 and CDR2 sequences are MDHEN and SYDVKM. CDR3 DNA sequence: TGTGCCAGCAATGCAGGGGGCGCGGAACAGCCCCAGCATTTT. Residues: CASNAGGAEQPQHF.

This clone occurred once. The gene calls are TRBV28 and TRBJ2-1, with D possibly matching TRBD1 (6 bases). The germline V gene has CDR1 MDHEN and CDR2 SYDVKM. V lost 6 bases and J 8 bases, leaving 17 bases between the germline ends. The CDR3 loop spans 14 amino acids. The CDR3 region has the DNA TGTGCCAGCAGGCCGACAGGAGCGAGGGATGAGCAGTTCTTC. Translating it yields CASRPTGARDEQFF.

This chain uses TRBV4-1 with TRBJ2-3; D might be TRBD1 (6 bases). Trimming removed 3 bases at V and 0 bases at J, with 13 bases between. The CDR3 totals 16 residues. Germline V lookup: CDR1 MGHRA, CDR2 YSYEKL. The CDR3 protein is CASSHPQGLSTDTQYF. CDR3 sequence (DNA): TGCGCCAGCAGCCATCCACAGGGCCTTAGCACAGATACGCAGTATTTT.

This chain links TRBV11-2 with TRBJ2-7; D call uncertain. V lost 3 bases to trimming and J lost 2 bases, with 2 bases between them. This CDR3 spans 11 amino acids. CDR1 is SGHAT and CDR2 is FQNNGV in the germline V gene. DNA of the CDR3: TGTGCCAGCAGCTTCGCCTACGAGCAGTACTTC. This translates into CASSFAYEQYF.

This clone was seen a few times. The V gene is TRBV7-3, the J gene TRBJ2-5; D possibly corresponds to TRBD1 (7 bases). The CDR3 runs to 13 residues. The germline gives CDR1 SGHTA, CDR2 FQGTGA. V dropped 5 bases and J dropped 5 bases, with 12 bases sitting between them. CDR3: CASSLQGRETQYF. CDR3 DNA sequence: TGTGCCAGCAGCCTACAGGGGAGGGAGACCCAGTACTTC.

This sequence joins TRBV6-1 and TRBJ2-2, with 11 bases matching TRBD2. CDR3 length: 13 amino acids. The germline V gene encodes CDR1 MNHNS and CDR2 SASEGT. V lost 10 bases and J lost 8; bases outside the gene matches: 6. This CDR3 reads CATLAGGAGELFF. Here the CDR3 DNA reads TGTGCCACTTTAGCGGGAGGGGCAGGGGAGCTGTTTTTT.

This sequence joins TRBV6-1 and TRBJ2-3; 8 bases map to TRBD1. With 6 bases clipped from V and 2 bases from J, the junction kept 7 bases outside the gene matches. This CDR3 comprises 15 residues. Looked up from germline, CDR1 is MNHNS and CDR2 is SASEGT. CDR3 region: CASRQGAGDTDTQYF. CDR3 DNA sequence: TGTGCCAGCAGGCAGGGGGCCGGGGACACAGATACGCAGTATTTT.

The CDR3 loop is CAISAAGEQFF. The CDR3 DNA reads as TGTGCCATCAGTGCTGCGGGAGAGCAGTTCTTC. The genes are TRBV10-3 and TRBJ2-1; weak D call: TRBD2 (6 bases). Trimming removed 4 bases from V and 10 bases from J, with 8 bases in between. Per germline, CDR1 ENHRY and CDR2 SYGVKD. The CDR3 runs 11 residues.

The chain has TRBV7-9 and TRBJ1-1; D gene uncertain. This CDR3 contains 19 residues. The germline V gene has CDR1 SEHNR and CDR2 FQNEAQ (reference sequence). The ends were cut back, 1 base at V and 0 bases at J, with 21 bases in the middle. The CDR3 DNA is TGTGCCAGCAGCTTAGAAAGGGCACAAACGGGGAGGATGAACACTGAAGCTTTCTTT. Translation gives CASSLERAQTGRMNTEAFF.

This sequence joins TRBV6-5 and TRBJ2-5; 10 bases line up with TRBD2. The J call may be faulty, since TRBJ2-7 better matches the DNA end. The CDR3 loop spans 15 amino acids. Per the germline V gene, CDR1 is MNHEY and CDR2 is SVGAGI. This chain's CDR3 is CASSSLAGGTYEQYF. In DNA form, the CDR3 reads TGTGCCAGCAGTTCCTTAGCGGGGGGAACCTACGAGCAGTACTTC.

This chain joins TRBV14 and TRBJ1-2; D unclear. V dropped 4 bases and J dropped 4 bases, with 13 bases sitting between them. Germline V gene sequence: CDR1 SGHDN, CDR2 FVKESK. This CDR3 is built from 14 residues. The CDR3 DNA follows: TGTGCCAGCAGCCCGGTCCTCTTTCTCTATGGCTACACCTTC. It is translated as CASSPVLFLYGYTF. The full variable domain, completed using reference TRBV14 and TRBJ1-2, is EAGVTQFPSHSVIEKGQTVTLRCDPISGHDNLYWYRRVMGKEIKFLLHFVKESKQDESGMPNNRFLAERTGGTYSTLKVQPAELEDSGVYFCASSPVLFLYGYTFGSGTRLTVV.

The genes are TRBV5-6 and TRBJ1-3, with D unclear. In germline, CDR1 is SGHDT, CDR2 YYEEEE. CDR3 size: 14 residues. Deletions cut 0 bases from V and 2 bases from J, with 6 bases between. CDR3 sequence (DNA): TGTGCCAGCAGCTTGGTTAGAACTGGAAACACCATATATTTT. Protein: CASSLVRTGNTIYF.

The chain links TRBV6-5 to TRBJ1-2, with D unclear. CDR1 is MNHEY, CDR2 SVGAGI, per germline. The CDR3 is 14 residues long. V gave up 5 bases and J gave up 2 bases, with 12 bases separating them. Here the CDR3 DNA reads TGTGCCAGCAGTGGAGAGGGCAAAAACTATGGCTACACCTTC. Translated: CASSGEGKNYGYTF.

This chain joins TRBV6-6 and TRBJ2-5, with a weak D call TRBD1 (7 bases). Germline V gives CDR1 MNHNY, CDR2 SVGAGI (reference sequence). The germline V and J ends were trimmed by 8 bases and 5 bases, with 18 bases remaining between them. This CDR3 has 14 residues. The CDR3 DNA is TGTGCCAGCTATAGGGGGCCGGGGGAGGAGACCCAGTACTTC. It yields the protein CASYRGPGEETQYF.

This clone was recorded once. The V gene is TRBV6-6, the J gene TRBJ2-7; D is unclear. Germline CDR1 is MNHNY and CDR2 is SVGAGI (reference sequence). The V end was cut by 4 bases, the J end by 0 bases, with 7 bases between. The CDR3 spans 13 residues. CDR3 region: CASSSVSSYEQYF. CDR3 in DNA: TGTGCCAGCAGTTCGGTGAGCTCCTACGAGCAGTACTTC.

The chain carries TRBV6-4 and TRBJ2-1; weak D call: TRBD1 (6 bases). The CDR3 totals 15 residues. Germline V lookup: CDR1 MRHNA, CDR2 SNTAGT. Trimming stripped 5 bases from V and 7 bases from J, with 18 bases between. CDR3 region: CASSLRQAGWNEQFF. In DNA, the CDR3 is TGTGCCAGCAGTCTTAGACAGGCAGGATGGAATGAGCAGTTCTTC.

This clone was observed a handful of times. The CDR3 loop reads CASSGGRWNTQYF. The CDR3 DNA reads as TGTGCCAGCAGTGGAGGCAGGTGGAATACGCAGTATTTT. This chain connects TRBV6-6 to TRBJ2-3, with D maybe TRBD2 (5 bases). V was pared by 5 bases and J by 7 bases, with 13 bases between. There are 13 residues in the CDR3. Germline CDR1 reads MNHNY; CDR2 reads SVGAGI (reference sequence).